Sequencing of this TCR beta chain was carried out in a study of control samples from healthy donors and cancer patients. Profiled with immunoSEQ multiplex PCR; TCRdb holds only in-frame clones, not every one. The repertoire holds under 70,000 clones, around 87% seen once, with roughly 13% in the top ten. Trimming shortened V by 1 base and J by 5 bases, and 11 bases separated the two germline ends. Germline V gene data show CDR1 as SGHTA and CDR2 as FQGNSA. This CDR3 has 14 residues. The material sequenced was PBMCs. This chain joins TRBV7-2 and TRBJ1-1; a weak D match, TRBD1 (6 bases). The origin of this receptor is a man aged 55-75 years with head and neck cancer. CDR3 in amino acids: CASSLGMRGTEAFF. The CDR3 region has the DNA TGTGCCAGCAGCTTAGGAATGAGGGGGACTGAAGCTTTCTTT.